Listed below are T cell receptor beta chains from one sample, sequenced in a study of T-cell reconstitution after alpha-beta-depleted transplantation in children. TCRdb reprocessed the PCR reads via MiXCR and lists one record per CDR3 protein. This sample has some 300,000 distinct CDR3 sequences, with over 7.5% found just once. Specimen: peripheral blood, collected 360 days after TCRalphabeta/CD19-depleted stem cell transplant. The receptors come from a female patient aged 2 to 10 who had a stem cell transplant for Fanconi anemia, so the T cells may come from the graft donor. CDR3s include the opening cysteine and the closing phenylalanine or tryptophan.

V gene	J gene	CDR3 protein
TRBV5-1	TRBJ2-3	CASSFNAGTDTQYF
TRBV5-1	TRBJ2-1	CASSLYLGVGVGEQFF
TRBV7-2	TRBJ2-1	CASTLVGTDYYNEQFF
TRBV20-1	TRBJ1-4	CSARTLGQGEKLFF
TRBV3-1	TRBJ2-7	CASSQGEEFSQYF
TRBV4-2	TRBJ1-2	CASSRGAQGSNYGYTF
TRBV7-8	TRBJ2-1	CASSPGLAGVDEQFF
TRBV18	TRBJ2-3	CASSPLSGGATDTQYF
TRBV27	TRBJ2-1	CASIPTLAGGRREQFF
TRBV11-3	TRBJ2-1	CASSLAGAMDNEQFF
TRBV20-1	TRBJ2-1	CSARFSGSYNEQFF
TRBV15	TRBJ2-3	CATSRDAHLLEDTQYF
TRBV5-6	TRBJ2-5	CASSLARAFQETQYF
TRBV2	TRBJ1-1	CASTRDLTDEAFF
TRBV12-3/TRBV12-4	TRBJ2-1	CASSLVSGGAGNEQFF
TRBV5-1	TRBJ1-6	CASSLDPGSGSYNSPLHF
TRBV20-1	TRBJ2-7	CSASIRGGQYF
TRBV3-1	TRBJ2-1	CASSPPGLANNEQFF
TRBV6-6	TRBJ2-5	CASSYALLETQYF
TRBV9	TRBJ2-7	CASGPGQVYEQYF
TRBV3-1	TRBJ2-7	CASSQDRGYQSYEQYF
TRBV7-8	TRBJ2-2	CASSLELAGYTGELFF
TRBV27	TRBJ2-4	CASSPRLAPSPNIQYF
TRBV24-1	TRBJ2-5	CATSLDGAGESETQYF
TRBV27	TRBJ2-2	CASSSTGGRGGELFF
TRBV28	TRBJ2-7	CASSFGTGPDEQYF
TRBV12-5	TRBJ1-4	CASGLVRLQKRQGPEKLFF
TRBV14	TRBJ1-1	CASSQDHGVTEAFF
TRBV18	TRBJ2-3	CASSLLAEVWTDTQYF
TRBV18	TRBJ2-1	CASSPVYYNEQFF
TRBV6-5	TRBJ1-2	CASSLRGSAGYTF